Below are 30 T cell receptor beta chains sequenced from a single sample in a study of Graves' ophthalmopathy and Graves' hyperthyroidism (dated by TCRdb to between 2018 and 2020). TCRdb lists the instrument as Illumina HiSeq 2000. For repertoire sequencing, TCR beta CDR3 regions were amplified from RNA transcripts. HTBI primers and the Qiagen OneStep RT-PCR kit were used in a first-round RT-PCR, which was followed by a second-round multiplex PCR, size selection and purification. TCRdb ran its own pipeline on the public reads, namely fastp trimming at Q25 and MiXCR clone calling, and kept in-frame beta chains. Here each entry gathers all rows of one CDR3 protein and keeps the most common genes and DNA. The table for this sample lists under 800,000 distinct CDR3 sequences; about a fifth of them were counted only once. Approximately 6.5% of the sample lies in the top ten. The source material was peripheral blood. These receptors all come from a woman between 18 and 29 years old with stable Graves' hyperthyroidism. Some clones in this sample may be carry-over from other donors' samples. Donor details come from another sample of the same person, matched by shared clones.

The table lists this clonotype with many counts. Written as DNA, the CDR3 is TGTGCCAGCATTACAGGGGGCAACTATGGCTACACCTTC. It yields the protein CASITGGNYGYTF. The rearrangement uses TRBV2 and TRBJ1-2, with 9 bases lining up with TRBD1. V was pared by 7 bases and J by 2 bases, with 2 bases of the junction left unmatched. The CDR3 totals 13 residues. Germline CDR1 SNHLY, CDR2 FYNNEI.

On this clonotype itself: Here the CDR3 omits its conserved ending phenylalanine or tryptophan, so a read error is the likely source. The rearrangement uses TRBV6-4 and TRBJ1-5; the match to TRBD1 covers 7 bases. V trimming: 6 bases; J trimming: 4 bases; junction bases outside the gene matches: 9. The CDR3 covers 15 residues. CDR1 is MRHNA, CDR2 SNTAGT, per germline. CDR3 protein: CASSAWTGHNQPQHV. The CDR3 DNA follows: TGTGCCAGCAGCGCCTGGACAGGACATAATCAGCCCCAGCATGTT.

This clonotype appeared many times. The chain employs TRBV28 and TRBJ2-7, with D perhaps TRBD2 (7 bases). The germline V and J ends were trimmed by 5 bases and 3 bases, with 23 bases remaining between them. The CDR3 extends over 17 amino acids. Germline assignment: CDR1 MDHEN and CDR2 SYDVKM. The chain's CDR3 is CASSPGGGQHLRYEQYF. CDR3 nucleotide sequence: TGTGCCAGCAGTCCCGGCGGGGGACAACACCTACGCTACGAGCAGTACTTC.

The genes are TRBV18 and TRBJ2-5; TRBD1 is a possible D gene (5 bases). Germline values: CDR1 KGHSH, CDR2 LQKENI. The CDR3 length is 13 residues. The V gene lost 4 bases and the J gene lost 3 bases, with 9 bases spanning the gap. The CDR3 is CASSQQEKETQYF. Here the CDR3 DNA reads TGTGCCAGCTCACAACAGGAAAAAGAGACCCAGTACTTC.

This clonotype was seen many times. The J gene is TRBJ2-7, the V gene TRBV28, with TRBD2 as a possible D gene (8 bases). Germline V gives CDR1 MDHEN, CDR2 SYDVKM. V was shortened by 11 bases and J by 2 bases, with 31 bases between the two germline ends. CDR3 size: 18 residues. The CDR3 reads CAPFRGQRENRTAYEQYF. In nucleotides, the CDR3 is TGTGCCCCGTTTAGGGGACAGCGGGAGAACCGTACCGCCTACGAGCAGTACTTC.

The chain uses TRBV12-3 or TRBV12-4 and TRBJ1-5; a weak D match, TRBD1 (6 bases). Trimming took off 6 bases at V and 6 bases at J, with 12 bases between the two ends. CDR3 length: 13 amino acids. CDR3 bases: TGTGCCAGCAGGAACAGGGAGGGTCAGCCCCAGCATTTT. Residues: CASRNREGQPQHF.

This clonotype was seen a few times. This chain joins TRBV6-1 and TRBJ2-7; tentatively, D is TRBD1 (6 bases). There are 13 residues in the CDR3. CDR1 and CDR2 (germline): MNHNS, SASEGT. Trimming shortened V by 4 bases and J by 2 bases, and 9 bases separated the two germline ends. CDR3 coding DNA: TGTGCCAGCAGTGTGGACAGCCCCTACGAGCAGTACTTC. Its translation is CASSVDSPYEQYF.

This clonotype has ten or more counts. V and J are TRBV5-1 and TRBJ2-5; tentative D call: TRBD1 (5 bases). The germline gives CDR1 SGHRS, CDR2 YFSETQ. The V end was cut by 0 bases, the J end by 10 bases, with 13 bases between. The CDR3 has 13 residues. The CDR3 loop is CASSLGSGILQYF. In DNA, the CDR3 is TGCGCCAGCAGCTTGGGCTCAGGGATTCTCCAGTACTTC.

This clonotype was seen at least ten times. V gene TRBV20-1 combines with J gene TRBJ2-7; the match to TRBD2 covers 7 bases. The CDR3 is 12 amino acids. V gave up 3 bases and J gave up 2 bases; unmatched junction bases: 1. The germline CDR1 and CDR2 sequences are DFQATT and SNEGSKA (reference sequence). In nucleotides, the CDR3 is TGCAGTGCTAGTCTAGCGGCCTACGAGCAGTACTTC. Translation: CSASLAAYEQYF.

This sequence joins TRBV6-1 and TRBJ1-2, with unresolved D. Germline-derived CDR1 and CDR2 are MNHNS and SASEGT. The CDR3 is made up of 14 amino acids. Trimming stripped 5 bases from V and 11 bases from J, with 21 bases between. The CDR3 region is CASSRKVSLSGYTF. CDR3 nucleotides: TGTGCCAGCAGTCGGAAGGTCTCCCTTAGCGGTTACACCTTC.

This clonotype has ten or more counts. The chain couples TRBV6-1 to TRBJ2-7, with 8 bases lining up with TRBD2. Germline-derived CDR1 and CDR2 are MNHNS and SASEGT. The CDR3 runs to 13 residues. V was clipped by 10 bases and J by 8 bases; unmatched bases: 13. CDR3 residues: CATQRETYLQQYF. The CDR3 DNA sequence: TGTGCCACCCAGCGGGAGACCTACCTGCAGCAGTACTTC.

This clonotype came up many times. J is TRBJ1-6 and V is TRBV13, with TRBD1 matching 10 bases. With V trimmed by 0 bases and J by 9 bases, 11 bases remained unmatched. Germline V gene sequence: CDR1 PRHDT, CDR2 FYEKMQ (reference sequence). The CDR3 extends over 18 amino acids. The CDR3 is CASSLGTGGSIPLSPLHF. The CDR3 coding sequence is TGTGCCAGCAGCTTAGGGACAGGGGGCTCGATCCCCCTTTCACCCCTCCACTTT.

The chain is built from TRBV7-4 and TRBJ2-5, with D maybe TRBD1 (6 bases). Trimming pared 3 bases from V and 4 bases from J, leaving 12 bases between. The CDR3 is 14 residues long. The V gene's germline CDR1 is SGHVT and CDR2 SQSDAQ. Here the CDR3 reads CASSFNRVPETQYF. The CDR3, as DNA: TGTGCCAGCAGCTTCAACAGGGTTCCAGAGACCCAGTACTTC.

This clonotype was detected many times. V gene TRBV6-1 combines with J gene TRBJ2-5; TRBD2 might be the D (5 bases). V shed 9 bases and J shed 10 bases, with 15 bases lying between them. This CDR3 has 11 residues. Germline V CDR1 and CDR2: MNHNS, SASEGT. CDR3 sequence (DNA): TGTGCCAGTTTTGACGGGGTTAGCCAGTACTTC. This codes for CASFDGVSQYF.

In its sample, this clonotype was seen many times. The V call is TRBV6-5, the J call TRBJ1-5; D remains unclear. There are 13 residues in the CDR3. V shed 4 bases and J shed 5 bases, with 9 bases lying between them. Germline CDR1 reads MNHEY; CDR2 reads SVGAGI. The DNA of the CDR3 is TGTGCCAGCAGTTCGAGGGATCATCAGCCCCAGCATTTT. This gives the protein CASSSRDHQPQHF.

CDR3 protein: CASSPLGPGNPYGYTF. In nucleotides, the CDR3 is TGTGCCAGCAGCCCACTTGGTCCAGGGAATCCCTATGGCTACACCTTC. The chain uses TRBV11-1 and TRBJ1-2, with D tentatively TRBD1 (5 bases). The CDR3 is 16 amino acids. The V end was cut by 5 bases, the J end by 4 bases, with 20 bases between. Germline CDR1 and CDR2: SGHAT and FQDESV (reference sequence).

This clonotype was found many times. This rearrangement joins TRBV28 to TRBJ2-5; D might be TRBD1 (6 bases). The CDR3 consists of 16 residues. Germline CDR1 reads MDHEN; CDR2 reads SYDVKM. The V gene lost 6 bases and the J gene lost 3 bases, with 20 bases spanning the gap. CDR3 coding DNA: TGTGCCAGCAGCCGTACGGCATCAGGGGCGGAAGAGACCCAGTACTTC. It specifies CASSRTASGAEETQYF.

This clonotype was recorded a few times. The gene calls are TRBV20-1 and TRBJ1-5; TRBD1 matches at 8 bases. CDR3 size: 16 residues. Germline V lookup: CDR1 DFQATT, CDR2 SNEGSKA (reference sequence). V shed 6 bases, J shed 1 base, and the junction held 11 bases outside the gene matches. The CDR3 spells CSANLGTGGSNQPQHF. CDR3 nucleotides: TGCAGTGCAAACCTCGGGACAGGCGGGAGCAATCAGCCCCAGCATTTT.

This clonotype was counted only a few times. The chain links TRBV11-1 to TRBJ2-2; D is tentatively TRBD1 or TRBD2 (6 bases each). Germline CDR1 SGHAT, CDR2 FQDESV (reference sequence). V lost 1 base, J lost 4 bases, and 13 bases lay in between. The CDR3 is made up of 16 amino acids. CDR3 region: CASSLVGGPVTGELFF. The DNA of the CDR3 is TGTGCCAGCAGCTTAGTAGGGGGGCCGGTCACCGGGGAGCTGTTTTTT.

This clonotype was detected ten times or more. V and J are TRBV27 and TRBJ1-1, with D perhaps matching TRBD1 (6 bases). CDR3 length equals 15 residues. The germline V gene encodes CDR1 MNHEY and CDR2 SMNVEV (reference sequence). Trimming shortened V by 6 bases and J by 0 bases, and 14 bases separated the two germline ends. CDR3 in amino acids: CASRYLGGMNTEAFF. The CDR3 bases are TGTGCCAGCAGATACTTGGGGGGCATGAACACTGAAGCTTTCTTT.

This clonotype was seen at least ten times. The chain links TRBV12-3 or TRBV12-4 to TRBJ2-7; possibly TRBD2 for D (5 bases). The CDR3 consists of 16 residues. Trimming shortened V by 3 bases and J by 4 bases, and 19 bases separated the two germline ends. The CDR3 reads CASSLGDGYRGYEQYF. The CDR3 DNA reads TGTGCCAGCAGTTTGGGCGACGGATACCGGGGATACGAGCAGTACTTC.

The chain combines TRBV11-2 with TRBJ2-7; TRBD2 matches 9 bases. The CDR3 runs to 14 residues. The V gene end was trimmed by 6 bases and the J gene end by 0 bases; junction bases not matched to a gene: 3. Germline CDR1 reads SGHAT; CDR2 reads FQNNGV. The DNA of the CDR3 is TGTGCCAGCAGTAGCGGGGGTATCTCCTACGAGCAGTACTTC. The encoded protein is CASSSGGISYEQYF. Filled out from reference TRBV11-2 and TRBJ2-7, the complete variable domain reads EAGVAQSPRYKIIEKRQSVAFWCNPISGHATLYWYQQILGQGPKLLIQFQNNGVVDDSQLPKDRFSAERLKGVDSTLKIQPAKLEDSAVYLCASSSGGISYEQYFGPGTRLTVT.

This clonotype was observed a few times. The chain employs TRBV19 and TRBJ2-5, with D tentatively TRBD2 (5 bases). This CDR3 is 14 amino acids long. The germline gives CDR1 LNHDA, CDR2 SQIVND (reference sequence). V was cut by 3 bases and J by 1 base, with 9 bases left in between. CDR3 DNA sequence: TGTGCCAGTAGTATCGATACTAGCCAAGAGACCCAGTACTTC. Its protein is CASSIDTSQETQYF.

V gene TRBV7-8 combines with J gene TRBJ2-7, with 8 bases fitting TRBD1. Germline loops: CDR1 SGHVS, CDR2 FQNEAQ. The CDR3 is made up of 17 amino acids. The junction had 11 bases not matched to a gene; V was cut back by 2 bases and J by 2 bases. The CDR3 loop reads CASSLIQGTGVAYEQYF. The CDR3 coding sequence is TGTGCCAGCAGCTTAATTCAAGGGACAGGTGTAGCCTACGAGCAGTACTTC.

The V call is TRBV28, the J call TRBJ1-1, with a weak D call TRBD1 (6 bases). V was trimmed by 6 bases and J by 8 bases, leaving 16 bases between them. Per the germline V gene, CDR1 is MDHEN and CDR2 is SYDVKM. The CDR3 is 13 amino acids. The CDR3 DNA reads as TGTGCCAGCAGACAGGGTGGTTTATCGGAAGCTTTCTTT. Translated: CASRQGGLSEAFF.

This clonotype showed up many times. V and J are TRBV9 and TRBJ2-7; D gene uncertain. V lost 4 bases, J lost 6 bases, and 17 bases lay in between. In germline, CDR1 is SGDLS, CDR2 YYNGEE. The CDR3 length is 14 residues. This CDR3 is CASSSRAGPSEQYF. The CDR3, as DNA: TGTGCCAGCAGCTCCCGGGCCGGACCGAGCGAGCAGTACTTC. The variable domain in full, completed from reference TRBV9 and TRBJ2-7, reads DSGVTQTPKHLITATGQRVTLRCSPRSGDLSVYWYQQSLDQGLQFLIQYYNGEERAKGNILERFSAQQFPDLHSELNLSSLELGDSALYFCASSSRAGPSEQYFGPGTRLTVT.

This clonotype occurred a few times. This chain joins TRBV20-1 and TRBJ1-1; D is undetermined. Deletions cut 5 bases from V and 1 base from J, with 8 bases between. CDR1 and CDR2 from the germline V gene are DFQATT and SNEGSKA (reference sequence). The CDR3 runs to 12 residues. CDR3 amino acids: CSAVEANTEAFF. For the CDR3, the DNA is TGCAGTGCTGTAGAGGCGAACACTGAAGCTTTCTTT.

This chain uses TRBV6-1 with TRBJ1-2; unclear D gene. The CDR3 consists of 13 residues. V was cut by 6 bases and J by 5 bases, with 13 bases left in between. The germline V gene encodes CDR1 MNHNS and CDR2 SASEGT. The CDR3 loop reads CASRGVLQYGYTF. The CDR3 region has the DNA TGTGCCAGCAGGGGAGTTCTTCAATATGGCTACACCTTC.

The chain links TRBV25-1 to TRBJ2-7; 8 nucleotides agree with TRBD1. The CDR3 sequence is 16 residues long. CDR1 is MGHDK and CDR2 is SYGVNS in the germline V gene. Trimming cost V 1 base and J 3 bases; bases outside gene matches: 8. CDR3 protein: CASSESDGQGHYEQYF. The CDR3 coding sequence is TGTGCCAGCAGTGAATCGGACGGACAGGGACACTACGAGCAGTACTTC.

This chain links TRBV7-2 with TRBJ1-5; D is unresolved. Germline assignment: CDR1 SGHTA and CDR2 FQGNSA. CDR3 size: 14 residues. V was shortened by 5 bases and J by 3 bases, with 11 bases between the two germline ends. CDR3 nucleotide sequence: TGTGCCAGCAGCCCCTCGTCCCTCAATCAGCCCCAGCATTTT. This codes for CASSPSSLNQPQHF.